The next 2 T cell receptor beta chains were all read from a single sample in a study of T cell changes during pregnancy in multiple sclerosis. Clones were read by immunoSEQ multiplex PCR, and TCRdb kept only the in-frame ones, dropping some. The data show 75,000 to 95,000 clones, around 94% seen once. The sequences come from peripheral blood, collected after pregnancy. The receptors derive from a female donor with multiple sclerosis, enrolled in a pregnancy study.

The rearrangement joins TRBV10-1 to TRBJ1-1, with D hard to call. Germline-derived CDR1 and CDR2 are WNHNN and SYGVQD (reference sequence). The CDR3 is made up of 13 amino acids. V was shortened by 1 base and J by 0 bases, with 3 bases between the two germline ends. The CDR3 DNA is TGCGCCAGCAGTGAGTTCTTGAACACTGAAGCTTTCTTT. This gives the protein CASSEFLNTEAFF.

The chain uses TRBV6-6 and TRBJ2-1; D perhaps matches TRBD2 (6 bases). The CDR3 has 12 amino acids. Germline V gives CDR1 MNHNY, CDR2 SVGAGI (reference sequence). V gave up 6 bases and J gave up 7 bases, with 10 bases separating them. CDR3 protein: CASSSLANEQFF. In DNA form, the CDR3 reads TGTGCCAGCAGCAGCCTAGCGAATGAGCAGTTCTTC.